The 30 T cell receptor beta chains given below trace back to one sample, sequenced in a study of blood T cell repertoires in COVID-19. Only in-frame clones appear in the TCRdb table, and some are missing; sequencing was by immunoSEQ multiplex PCR. The sample has 65,000 to 90,000 clones, around 88% seen once. Material: peripheral blood. These receptors were taken from a woman older than 75 with acute or convalescent COVID-19.

The chain links TRBV15 to TRBJ1-5; TRBD1 might be the D (5 bases). This CDR3 comprises 13 residues. The V gene lost 4 bases and the J gene lost 7 bases, with 11 bases spanning the gap. CDR1 and CDR2 (germline): LNHNV, YYDKDF (reference sequence). The CDR3 loop reads CATSTQGWQPQHF. The CDR3 nucleotides are TGTGCCACCAGCACCCAGGGATGGCAGCCCCAGCATTTT.

The rearrangement joins TRBV10-3 to TRBJ2-3; tentatively, D is TRBD2 (7 bases). CDR1 is ENHRY and CDR2 is SYGVKD in the germline V gene. The ends were cut back, 2 bases at V and 2 bases at J, with 17 bases in the middle. The CDR3 consists of 17 residues. The CDR3 loop is CAISEGGGVGNTDTQYF. The DNA for the CDR3 is TGTGCCATCAGTGAGGGGGGGGGCGTGGGCAACACAGATACGCAGTATTTT.

The chain recombines TRBV10-3 with TRBJ1-2; TRBD1 is a possible D gene (6 bases). Per germline, CDR1 ENHRY and CDR2 SYGVKD. CDR3 length equals 13 residues. V lost 3 bases and J lost 3, with 8 bases in between. CDR3 nucleotides: TGTGCCATCAGTGAACGGACAGACTATGGCTACACCTTC. Protein: CAISERTDYGYTF.

This chain joins TRBV7-2 and TRBJ2-7; 8 bases line up with TRBD2. The CDR3 loop spans 16 amino acids. V dropped 5 bases and J dropped 0; count of bases not matched to a gene: 9. CDR1 and CDR2 from the germline V gene are SGHTA and FQGNSA. For the CDR3, the DNA is TGTGCCAGCAGCCCCCGGGGGAGCGGGGGCTCCTACGAGCAGTACTTC. This translates into CASSPRGSGGSYEQYF. Drawing the rest from reference TRBV7-2 and TRBJ2-7, the complete variable domain is GAGVSQSPSNKVTEKGKDVELRCDPISGHTALYWYRQSLGQGLEFLIYFQGNSAPDKSGLPSDRFSAERTGGSVSTLTIQRTQQEDSAVYLCASSPRGSGGSYEQYFGPGTRLTVT.

This rearrangement joins TRBV9 to TRBJ1-1; D is ambiguous. Germline V gives CDR1 SGDLS, CDR2 YYNGEE. V was cut by 3 bases and J by 1 base, with 16 bases left in between. The CDR3 totals 16 residues. CDR3 in DNA: TGTGCCAGCAGCGCGGCCCGGAGGTACCCGAACACTGAAGCTTTCTTT. Translation: CASSAARRYPNTEAFF.

This clone was counted a single time. This rearrangement joins TRBV6-5 to TRBJ2-1, with D uncertain. V was clipped by 3 bases and J by 6 bases, with 12 bases between them. Germline values: CDR1 MNHEY, CDR2 SVGAGI. There are 14 residues in the CDR3. The CDR3 DNA reads TGTGCCAGCAGTTATTATAAAAACTTCAATGAGCAGTTCTTC. Amino acid sequence: CASSYYKNFNEQFF.

The V gene is TRBV3-1 (or the pseudogene TRBV3-2), the J gene TRBJ1-2; D is ambiguous. Looked up from germline, CDR1 is LGHDT and CDR2 is YNNKEL (reference sequence). CDR3 size: 14 residues. Trimming pared 4 bases from V and 5 bases from J, leaving 14 bases between. Here the CDR3 reads CASSPERGFYGYTF. CDR3 bases: TGTGCCAGCAGCCCAGAACGCGGGTTTTATGGCTACACCTTC.

This chain connects TRBV10-3 to TRBJ1-1; D is ambiguous. Trimming took 7 bases from V and 4 from J, leaving 16 bases between them. Germline V gives CDR1 ENHRY, CDR2 SYGVKD. The CDR3 covers 14 residues. Written as DNA, the CDR3 is TGTGCCATCATGGCGCCAGGTAGTGGCACTGAAGCTTTCTTT. This sequence encodes CAIMAPGSGTEAFF.

V is TRBV4-2 and J is TRBJ1-4; no clear D gene. Germline CDR1 LGHNA, CDR2 YNFKEQ. Trimming cost V 0 bases and J 8 bases, with 13 bases left between them. The CDR3 is 15 residues long. The CDR3 coding sequence is TGTGCCAGCAGCCAAGAGGACGGAGGGTTCGAAAAACTGTTTTTT. This encodes CASSQEDGGFEKLFF.

The chain's CDR3 is CASTAGDKGTSPLHF. The CDR3 DNA sequence: TGTGCCAGCACGGCCGGGGACAAAGGCACTTCACCCCTCCACTTT. V usage is TRBV6-6 and J usage is TRBJ1-6; possibly TRBD1 for D (6 bases). The CDR3 has 15 residues. Germline V gene sequence: CDR1 MNHNY, CDR2 SVGAGI (reference sequence). The V and J ends lost 7 bases and 9 bases respectively, with 19 bases between them.

This clone appeared once. The chain has TRBV4-2 and TRBJ2-7; TRBD1 aligns across 7 bases. CDR1 LGHNA and CDR2 YNFKEQ come from the germline V gene. The ends lost 5 bases at V and 3 bases at J; junction bases unmatched: 10. The CDR3 spans 15 residues. The DNA of the CDR3 is TGTGCCAGCAGCTTCCGAGACAGGGAAGGCTACGAGCAGTACTTC. It yields the protein CASSFRDREGYEQYF.

CDR3: CASSQDLGLAGGTEAFF. CDR3 nucleotide sequence: TGTGCCAGCAGCCAAGATCTGGGTTTGGCCGGGGGCACTGAAGCTTTCTTT. V is TRBV3-1 (or the pseudogene TRBV3-2) and J is TRBJ1-1; possible D gene TRBD1, 5 bases. Germline CDR1 and CDR2: LGHDT and YNNKEL (reference sequence). Between the trimmed V and J ends, which lost 0 bases and 4 bases, there was a span of 18 bases. The CDR3 loop spans 17 amino acids.

This clone has just a few counts. The chain carries TRBV18 and TRBJ2-7; D gene ambiguous. Between the trimmed V and J ends, which lost 6 bases and 0 bases, there was a span of 3 bases. Germline V gene lookup returns CDR1 KGHSH and CDR2 LQKENI. The CDR3 runs to 11 residues. The CDR3 sequence: CASSSSYEQYF. In nucleotides, the CDR3 is TGTGCCAGCTCCTCCTCCTACGAGCAGTACTTC.

The count of this clone is one. The chain links TRBV9 to TRBJ2-3, with TRBD2 matching 13 bases. This CDR3 comprises 16 residues. Germline V CDR1 and CDR2: SGDLS, YYNGEE. The V gene end was trimmed by 0 bases and the J gene end by 6 bases; junction bases not matched to a gene: 4. CDR3 residues: CASSVGTSGRVDTQYF. The CDR3 bases are TGTGCCAGCAGCGTAGGTACTAGCGGGAGGGTCGATACGCAGTATTTT.

The chain couples TRBV12-3 or TRBV12-4 to TRBJ1-5; no firm D call. The CDR3 is 13 residues long. V gave up 2 bases and J gave up 6 bases, with 8 bases separating them. The DNA for the CDR3 is TGTGCCAGCAGTTTAACTAGTAGTCAGCCCCAGCATTTT. This codes for CASSLTSSQPQHF.

The chain combines TRBV7-8 with TRBJ2-1; TRBD2 matches 11 bases. CDR1 is SGHVS, CDR2 FQNEAQ, per germline. V shed 0 bases and J 3 bases; nucleotides not matched to a gene: 4. The CDR3 spans 17 residues. CDR3 sequence (DNA): TGTGCCAGCAGCTTAGCGCGACTAGCGGGGTTCTACAATGAGCAGTTCTTC. It yields the protein CASSLARLAGFYNEQFF. Combining the CDR3 with reference TRBV7-8 and TRBJ2-1 gives the whole variable domain GAGVSQSPRYKVAKRGQDVALRCDPISGHVSLFWYQQALGQGPEFLTYFQNEAQLDKSGLPSDRFFAERPEGSVSTLKIQRTQQEDSAVYLCASSLARLAGFYNEQFFGPGTRLTVL.

The chain combines TRBV7-2 with TRBJ2-1; 11 bases align to TRBD2. CDR1 and CDR2 (germline): SGHTA, FQGNSA. The CDR3 runs to 14 residues. V shed 6 bases and J 8 bases; nucleotides not matched to a gene: 6. The CDR3 DNA reads TGTGCCAGCAGGGAAACGGGACTAGCGGATGAGCAGTTCTTC. It codes for CASRETGLADEQFF.

This rearrangement joins TRBV9 to TRBJ2-5, with a possible D match to TRBD1 (6 bases). This CDR3 is 12 amino acids long. Germline CDR1 reads SGDLS; CDR2 reads YYNGEE. V lost 3 bases and J lost 4, with 7 bases in between. The CDR3 DNA reads as TGTGCCAGCAGCGCCAGGGGAGAGACCCAGTACTTC. Protein sequence: CASSARGETQYF.

This clone was picked up a small number of times. The rearrangement joins TRBV19 to TRBJ1-1, with TRBD1 matching over 7 bases. V was pared by 5 bases and J by 11 bases, with 5 bases of the junction left unmatched. The CDR3 contains 11 residues. Germline CDR1 LNHDA, CDR2 SQIVND (reference sequence). The CDR3 here is CASSRTGRAFF. The DNA for the CDR3 is TGTGCCAGTAGTCGGACAGGACGGGCTTTCTTT.

This clone was counted only a few times. The chain couples TRBV7-2 to TRBJ2-6; weak D call: TRBD2 (6 bases). This CDR3 comprises 16 residues. V was shortened by 0 bases and J by 3 bases, with 9 bases between the two germline ends. Germline V lookup: CDR1 SGHTA, CDR2 FQGNSA. The CDR3, as DNA: TGTGCCAGCAGCTTAGCGCGGGGAAGTGGGGCCAACGTCCTGACTTTC. Translated, it gives CASSLARGSGANVLTF.

This chain connects TRBV9 to TRBJ2-1; 10 bases line up with TRBD2. Unmatched junction bases numbered 8, after V lost 4 bases and J lost 7 bases. The germline V gene encodes CDR1 SGDLS and CDR2 YYNGEE. This CDR3 region has 15 residues. The CDR3 protein is CASSLRPSGSNEQFF. CDR3 DNA: TGTGCCAGCAGCCTAAGACCTAGCGGGAGTAATGAGCAGTTCTTC. Drawing the rest from reference TRBV9 and TRBJ2-1, the complete variable domain is DSGVTQTPKHLITATGQRVTLRCSPRSGDLSVYWYQQSLDQGLQFLIQYYNGEERAKGNILERFSAQQFPDLHSELNLSSLELGDSALYFCASSLRPSGSNEQFFGPGTRLTVL.

V gene TRBV11-3 combines with J gene TRBJ2-1; 8 bases match TRBD2. Germline trimming cut 1 base from V and 1 base from J; bases unmatched to any gene: 3. The CDR3 runs to 16 residues. Germline V gene sequence: CDR1 SGHNT, CDR2 YENEEA. The CDR3: CASSLGSGVSYNEQFF. For the CDR3, the DNA is TGTGCCAGCAGCTTAGGTAGCGGGGTATCCTACAATGAGCAGTTCTTC.

This clone was observed a few times. The chain carries TRBV9 and TRBJ2-3; 9 bases align to TRBD1. Germline CDR1 is SGDLS and CDR2 is YYNGEE. J gave up 3 bases and V 4 bases, and 6 bases lay outside the gene matches. The CDR3 runs 15 residues. The CDR3 loop reads CASSPRGTGTDTQYF. DNA of the CDR3: TGTGCCAGCAGCCCGAGAGGGACAGGGACAGATACGCAGTATTTT.

The CDR3 nucleotides are TGTGCCAGCAACAAGGACAGGGGGCTGTACGAGCAGTACTTC. This encodes CASNKDRGLYEQYF. V gene TRBV2 combines with J gene TRBJ2-7, with TRBD1 identical over 11 bases. V was clipped by 7 bases and J by 4 bases; unmatched bases: 6. Germline assignment: CDR1 SNHLY and CDR2 FYNNEI. There are 14 residues in the CDR3.

This chain connects TRBV5-6 to TRBJ2-1; 7 bases match TRBD2. CDR1 is SGHDT, CDR2 YYEEEE, per germline. The CDR3 is 15 residues long. Trimming at V came to 1 base and at J to 4 bases, leaving 5 bases not matched to a gene. The CDR3 region is CASSLSGAPYNEQFF. CDR3 bases: TGTGCCAGCAGCTTGAGCGGGGCCCCTTACAATGAGCAGTTCTTC.

The chain recombines TRBV3-1 (or the pseudogene TRBV3-2) with TRBJ2-5; TRBD2 agrees at 13 bases. The J segment lost 1 base and the V segment lost 3 bases, leaving 2 bases of the junction unmatched. The germline gives CDR1 LGHDT, CDR2 YNNKEL (reference sequence). CDR3 size: 16 residues. The CDR3 DNA sequence: TGTGCCAGCAGCCAGGGACTAGCGGGGTTCCAAGAGACCCAGTACTTC. Its translation is CASSQGLAGFQETQYF.

The chain links TRBV25-1 to TRBJ2-1; 8 bases are shared with TRBD2. V gave up 8 bases and J gave up 1 base; unmatched junction bases: 10. Germline V gene data show CDR1 as MGHDK and CDR2 as SYGVNS. CDR3 size: 16 residues. For the CDR3, the DNA is TGTGCCAGCGGGTTAACTAGCGGAGCTTCCTACAATGAGCAGTTCTTC. Its translation: CASGLTSGASYNEQFF.

The genes are TRBV15 and TRBJ2-1, with a possible D match to TRBD2 (6 bases). The V gene lost 0 bases and the J gene lost 0 bases, with 9 bases spanning the gap. The germline V gene has CDR1 LNHNV and CDR2 YYDKDF (reference sequence). This CDR3 is 16 amino acids long. In DNA form, the CDR3 reads TGTGCCACCAGCAGAGAGGGGGGATTCTCCTACAATGAGCAGTTCTTC. As protein: CATSREGGFSYNEQFF.

Regarding this clone: The junction differs from germline at one of its ends, possibly a read error. This chain joins TRBV3-1 (or the pseudogene TRBV3-2) and TRBJ1-2; the D gene is possibly TRBD1 (5 bases). Germline V lookup: CDR1 LGHDT, CDR2 YNNKEL (reference sequence). The CDR3 contains 12 residues. For the CDR3, the DNA is TGTGCCAGCAGTCAAGCCAAACAGGAATACACCTTC. As protein: CASSQAKQEYTF.

This chain uses TRBV7-2 with TRBJ2-3; D remains ambiguous. This CDR3 has 15 residues. Trimming removed 5 bases at V and 0 bases at J, with 12 bases between. Germline CDR1 reads SGHTA; CDR2 reads FQGNSA. CDR3 sequence (DNA): TGTGCCAGCAGCCTAAACAGACATAGCACAGATACGCAGTATTTT. This sequence encodes CASSLNRHSTDTQYF. Supplemented by reference TRBV7-2 and TRBJ2-3, the full variable domain reads GAGVSQSPSNKVTEKGKDVELRCDPISGHTALYWYRQSLGQGLEFLIYFQGNSAPDKSGLPSDRFSAERTGGSVSTLTIQRTQQEDSAVYLCASSLNRHSTDTQYFGPGTRLTVL.